The present T cell receptor (beta chain) was sequenced within a study of blood T cells in healthy people across ages. Germline trimming cut 0 bases from V and 2 bases from J; bases unmatched to any gene: 6. Germline CDR1 and CDR2: MNHNY and SVGAGI (reference sequence). The CDR3 consists of 16 residues. PCR was performed a second time for roughly 7 to 11 cycles using a sample-barcoded 5' primer and a J-beta primer mix. TCRdb re-called the 5' RACE reads through MiXCR, storing one row per CDR3 protein. Here the sample spans fewer than 1.5 million distinct CDR3 sequences, around 39% being singletons. The clonotype originates from a woman in her late teens or twenties in good health. Sequences were obtained from blood. This chain links TRBV6-6 with TRBJ2-7; 8 bases align to TRBD1. This chain's CDR3 is CASSYSWDRKTYEQYF. In DNA form, the CDR3 reads TGTGCCAGCAGTTACTCCTGGGACAGGAAAACCTACGAGCAGTACTTC.